The rows below give T cell receptor beta chains drawn from one sample of a study of spatial heterogeneity in lung cancer. TCRdb itself ran the 5' RACE reads through MiXCR, one entry per CDR3 protein. The sample holds some 100,000 distinct CDR3 sequences, about 4.4% seen once. This material consisted of lung tumor tissue, taken at surgery. These receptors were obtained from a male donor with early-stage non-small cell lung cancer. Both conserved end residues are part of each CDR3.

v_gene,j_gene,CDR3aa
TRBV28,TRBJ2-7,CASRPHSGSRDEQYF
TRBV7-6,TRBJ2-7,CASSLGLAGTEQYF
TRBV28,TRBJ2-1,CASSLPGPRNEQFF
TRBV6-1,TRBJ2-5,CASRDRVQETQYF
TRBV7-2,TRBJ2-1,CASSLRGGGGEQFF
TRBV20-1,TRBJ2-7,CSASREVVSSYEQYF
TRBV5-1,TRBJ1-2,CASSLEVDSPGYTF
TRBV2,TRBJ2-1,CASRAGGDNEQFF
TRBV29-1,TRBJ2-7,CSVTPGQGAHEQYF
TRBV7-8,TRBJ1-1,CASLSIKGYTEAFF
TRBV27,TRBJ2-6,CASSRSPPGANVLTF
TRBV29-1,TRBJ2-5,CSVPSHPTETQYF
TRBV10-1,TRBJ2-3,CASRAGGTDTQYF
TRBV29-1,TRBJ2-3,CSALLVAQYF
TRBV5-4,TRBJ1-2,CASSRDTVNYGYTF
TRBV3-1,TRBJ2-4,CASSQGRGVANIQYF
TRBV11-1,TRBJ2-7,CASSLNRVAYEQYF
TRBV6-1,TRBJ1-1,CASSTEPDTQAFF
TRBV5-4,TRBJ2-7,CASSQGHTTYEQYF
TRBV20-1,TRBJ2-7,CSASGPLSSYEQYF
TRBV6-6,TRBJ2-2,CASRTANGELFF
TRBV9,TRBJ2-1,CASIGDSNEQFF
TRBV14,TRBJ2-3,CASSQVWALADTQYF
TRBV6-1,TRBJ1-5,CASSEGAGWVQPQHF
TRBV6-5,TRBJ2-3,CASRPGQYITDTQYF
TRBV30,TRBJ1-1,CAWSVGAPEAFF
TRBV28,TRBJ2-5,CASSFFGIQETQYF
TRBV3-1,TRBJ1-5,CASSQGHSNQPQHF
TRBV4-1,TRBJ1-5,CASSQVADQPQHF
TRBV7-6,TRBJ2-1,CASSPWDHNEQFF
TRBV27,TRBJ1-1,CASSLYRGTEAFF
TRBV7-9,TRBJ2-7,CASSVGPREQYF
TRBV27,TRBJ1-6,CASRTPGLINSPLHF
TRBV7-9,TRBJ2-5,CASSLAARRETQYF
TRBV28,TRBJ1-5,CASSVTGVRQPQHF
TRBV10-2,TRBJ2-2,CASSALVWTGELFF
TRBV6-1,TRBJ1-2,CASSEGAGFAVGVANYGYTF
TRBV6-6,TRBJ2-7,CASSFSGTAYEQYF
TRBV5-6,TRBJ2-1,CASSLPGASYNEQFF
TRBV25-1,TRBJ1-1,CASTWGVHTEAFF
TRBV5-1,TRBJ1-4,CASGNFSTNEKLFF
TRBV5-1,TRBJ2-1,CASSVTSVYNEQFF
TRBV5-1,TRBJ1-5,CASSLEGIGNQPQHF